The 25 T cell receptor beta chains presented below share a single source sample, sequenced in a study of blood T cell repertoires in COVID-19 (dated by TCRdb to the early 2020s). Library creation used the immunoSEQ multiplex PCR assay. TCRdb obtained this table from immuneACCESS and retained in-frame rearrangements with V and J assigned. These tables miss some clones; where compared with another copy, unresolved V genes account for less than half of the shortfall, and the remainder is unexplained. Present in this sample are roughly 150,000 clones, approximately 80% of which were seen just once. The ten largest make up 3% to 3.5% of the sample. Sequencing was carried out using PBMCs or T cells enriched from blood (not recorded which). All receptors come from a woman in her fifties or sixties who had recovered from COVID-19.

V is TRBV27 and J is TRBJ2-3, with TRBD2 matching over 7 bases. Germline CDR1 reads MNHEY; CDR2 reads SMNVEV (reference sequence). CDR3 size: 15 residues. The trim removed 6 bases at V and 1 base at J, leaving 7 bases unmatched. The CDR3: CASSLGGFRTDTQYF. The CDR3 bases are TGTGCCAGCAGCCTGGGGGGGTTTCGCACAGATACGCAGTATTTT.

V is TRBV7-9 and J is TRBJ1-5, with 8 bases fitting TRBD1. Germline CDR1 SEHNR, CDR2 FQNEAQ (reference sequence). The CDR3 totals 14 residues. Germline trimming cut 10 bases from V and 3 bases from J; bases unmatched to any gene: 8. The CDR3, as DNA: TGTGCCACCAGACCAGGGGGCGCCAATCAGCCCCAGCATTTT. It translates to CATRPGGANQPQHF. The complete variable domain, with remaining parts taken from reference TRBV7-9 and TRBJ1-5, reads DTGVSQNPRHKITKRGQNVTFRCDPISEHNRLYWYRQTLGQGPEFLTYFQNEAQLEKSRLLSDRFSAERPKGSFSTLEIQRTEQGDSAMYLCATRPGGANQPQHFGDGTRLSIL.

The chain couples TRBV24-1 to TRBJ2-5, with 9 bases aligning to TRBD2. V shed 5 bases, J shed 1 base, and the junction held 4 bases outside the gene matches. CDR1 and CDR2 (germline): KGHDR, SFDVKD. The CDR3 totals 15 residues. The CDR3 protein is CATSVGGGAQETQYF. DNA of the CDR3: TGTGCCACCAGTGTCGGCGGGGGGGCCCAAGAGACCCAGTACTTC.

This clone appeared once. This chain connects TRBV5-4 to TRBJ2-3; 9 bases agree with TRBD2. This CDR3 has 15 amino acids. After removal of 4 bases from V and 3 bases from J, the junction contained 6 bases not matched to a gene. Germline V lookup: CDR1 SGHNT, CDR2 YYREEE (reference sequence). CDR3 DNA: TGTGCCAGCAGCGCGGACAGCGGGGGGACAGATACGCAGTATTTT. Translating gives CASSADSGGTDTQYF.

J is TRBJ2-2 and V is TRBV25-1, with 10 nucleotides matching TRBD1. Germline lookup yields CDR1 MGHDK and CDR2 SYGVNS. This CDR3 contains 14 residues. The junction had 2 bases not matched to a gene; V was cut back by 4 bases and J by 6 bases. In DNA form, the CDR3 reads TGTGCCAGCAGTGGACAGGGGGCTCCCGGGGAGCTGTTTTTT. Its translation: CASSGQGAPGELFF.

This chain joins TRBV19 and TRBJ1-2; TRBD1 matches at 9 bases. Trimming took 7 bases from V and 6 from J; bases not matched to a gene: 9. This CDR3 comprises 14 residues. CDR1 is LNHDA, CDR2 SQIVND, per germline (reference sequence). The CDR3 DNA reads TGTGCCAGTACCCTCGGAGACAGGGGGGATGGCTACACCTTC. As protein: CASTLGDRGDGYTF.

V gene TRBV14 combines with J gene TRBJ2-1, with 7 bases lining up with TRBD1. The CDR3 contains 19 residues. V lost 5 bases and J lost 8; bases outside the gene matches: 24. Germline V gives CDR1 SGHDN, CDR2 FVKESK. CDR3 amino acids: CASSRGQINSAFKKDEQFF. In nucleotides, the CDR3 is TGTGCCAGCAGCAGGGGACAGATAAATAGCGCGTTCAAAAAGGATGAGCAGTTCTTC.

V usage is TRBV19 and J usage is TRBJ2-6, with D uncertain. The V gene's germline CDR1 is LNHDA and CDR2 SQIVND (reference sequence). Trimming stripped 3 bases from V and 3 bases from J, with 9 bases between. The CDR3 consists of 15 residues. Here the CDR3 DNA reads TGTGCCAGTAGTATGGATCGGGTTGGGGCCAACGTCCTGACTTTC. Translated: CASSMDRVGANVLTF. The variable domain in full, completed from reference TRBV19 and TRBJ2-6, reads DGGITQSPKYLFRKEGQNVTLSCEQNLNHDAMYWYRQDPGQGLRLIYYSQIVNDFQKGDIAEGYSVSREKKESFPLTVTSAQKNPTAFYLCASSMDRVGANVLTFGAGSRLTVL.

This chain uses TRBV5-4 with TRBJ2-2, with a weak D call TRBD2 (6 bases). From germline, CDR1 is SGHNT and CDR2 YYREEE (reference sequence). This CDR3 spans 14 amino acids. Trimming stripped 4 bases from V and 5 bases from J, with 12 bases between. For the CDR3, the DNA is TGTGCCAGCAGCCTGGACGGGAGAACCGGGGAGCTGTTTTTT. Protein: CASSLDGRTGELFF.

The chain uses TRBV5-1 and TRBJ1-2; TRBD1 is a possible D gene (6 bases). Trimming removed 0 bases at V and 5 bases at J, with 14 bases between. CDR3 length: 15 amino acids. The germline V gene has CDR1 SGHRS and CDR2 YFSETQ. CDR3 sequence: CASSLVAGAYYGYTF. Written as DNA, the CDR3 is TGCGCCAGCAGCTTGGTTGCAGGGGCCTATTATGGCTACACCTTC.

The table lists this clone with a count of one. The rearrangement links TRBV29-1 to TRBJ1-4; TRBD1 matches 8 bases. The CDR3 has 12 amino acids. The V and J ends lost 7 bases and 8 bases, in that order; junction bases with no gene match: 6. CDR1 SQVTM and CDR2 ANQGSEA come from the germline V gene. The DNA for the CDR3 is TGCAGCGGCCTTGACAGGGGAGAAAAACTGTTTTTT. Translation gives CSGLDRGEKLFF.

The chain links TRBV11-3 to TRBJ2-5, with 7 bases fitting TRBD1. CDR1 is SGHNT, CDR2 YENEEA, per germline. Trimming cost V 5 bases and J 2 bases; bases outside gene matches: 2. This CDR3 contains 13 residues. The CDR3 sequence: CASSPGQQETQYF. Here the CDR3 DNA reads TGTGCCAGCAGCCCGGGACAGCAAGAGACCCAGTACTTC.

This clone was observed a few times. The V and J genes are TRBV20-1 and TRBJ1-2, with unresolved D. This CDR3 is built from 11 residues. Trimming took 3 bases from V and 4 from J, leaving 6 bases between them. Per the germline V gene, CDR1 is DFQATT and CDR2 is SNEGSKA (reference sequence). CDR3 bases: TGCAGTGCTAGGCCAGTCTATGGCTACACCTTC. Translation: CSARPVYGYTF.

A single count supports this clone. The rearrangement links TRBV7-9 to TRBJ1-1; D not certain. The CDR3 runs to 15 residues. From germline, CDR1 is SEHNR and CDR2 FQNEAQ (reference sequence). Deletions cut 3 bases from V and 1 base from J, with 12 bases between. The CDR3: CASSFGGRGNTEAFF. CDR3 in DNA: TGTGCCAGCAGCTTTGGAGGACGGGGGAACACTGAAGCTTTCTTT. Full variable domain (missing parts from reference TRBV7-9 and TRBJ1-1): DTGVSQNPRHKITKRGQNVTFRCDPISEHNRLYWYRQTLGQGPEFLTYFQNEAQLEKSRLLSDRFSAERPKGSFSTLEIQRTEQGDSAMYLCASSFGGRGNTEAFFGQGTRLTVV.

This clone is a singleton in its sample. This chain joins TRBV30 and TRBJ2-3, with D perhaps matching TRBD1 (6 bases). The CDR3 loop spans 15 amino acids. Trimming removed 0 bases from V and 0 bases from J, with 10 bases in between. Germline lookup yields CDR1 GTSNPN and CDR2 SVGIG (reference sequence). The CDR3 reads CAWSVGATSTDTQYF. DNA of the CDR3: TGTGCCTGGAGTGTGGGGGCTACTAGCACAGATACGCAGTATTTT.

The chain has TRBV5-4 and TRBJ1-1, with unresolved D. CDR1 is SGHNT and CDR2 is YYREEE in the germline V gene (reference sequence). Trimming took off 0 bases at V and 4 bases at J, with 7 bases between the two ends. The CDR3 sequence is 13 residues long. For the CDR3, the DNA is TGTGCCAGCAGCTTGGTGATGAGCACTGAAGCTTTCTTT. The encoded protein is CASSLVMSTEAFF.

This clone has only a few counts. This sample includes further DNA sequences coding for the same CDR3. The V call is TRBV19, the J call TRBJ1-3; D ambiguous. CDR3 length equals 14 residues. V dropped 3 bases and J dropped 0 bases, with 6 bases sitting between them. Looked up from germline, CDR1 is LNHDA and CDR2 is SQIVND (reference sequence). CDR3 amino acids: CASSIGDSGNTIYF. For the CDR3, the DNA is TGTGCCAGTAGTATCGGGGACTCTGGAAACACCATATATTTT.

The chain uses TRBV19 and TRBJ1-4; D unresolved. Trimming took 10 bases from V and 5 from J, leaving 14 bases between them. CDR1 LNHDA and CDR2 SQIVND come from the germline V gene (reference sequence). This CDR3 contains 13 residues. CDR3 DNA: TGTGCCACCAGTCGGGATCCGAATGAAAAACTGTTTTTT. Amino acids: CATSRDPNEKLFF.

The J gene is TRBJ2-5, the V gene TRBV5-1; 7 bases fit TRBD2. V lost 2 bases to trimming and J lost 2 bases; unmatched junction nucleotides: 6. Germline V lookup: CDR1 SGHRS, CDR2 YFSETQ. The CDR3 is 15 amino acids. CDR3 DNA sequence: TGCGCCAGCAGCTTCGGAGGACTAGGGCAAGAGACCCAGTACTTC. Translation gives CASSFGGLGQETQYF.

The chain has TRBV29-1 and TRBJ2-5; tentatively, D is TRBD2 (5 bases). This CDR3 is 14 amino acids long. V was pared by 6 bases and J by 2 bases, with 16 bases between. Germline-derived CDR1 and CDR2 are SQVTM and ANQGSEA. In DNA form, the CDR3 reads TGCAGCGTCTGGAGGATCGGGCAACAAGAGACCCAGTACTTC. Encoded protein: CSVWRIGQQETQYF.

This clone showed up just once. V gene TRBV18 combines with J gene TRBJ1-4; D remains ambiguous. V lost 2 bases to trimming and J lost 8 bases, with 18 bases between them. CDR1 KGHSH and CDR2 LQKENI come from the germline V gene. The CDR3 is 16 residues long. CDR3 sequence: CASSPGRVQNHEKLFF. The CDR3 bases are TGTGCCAGCTCACCAGGGCGGGTCCAAAACCACGAAAAACTGTTTTTT.

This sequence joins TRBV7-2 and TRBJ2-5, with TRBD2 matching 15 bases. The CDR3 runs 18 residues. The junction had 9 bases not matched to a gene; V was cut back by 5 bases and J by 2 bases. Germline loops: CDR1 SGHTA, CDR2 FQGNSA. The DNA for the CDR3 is TGTGCCAGCAGCCCAATATTGGGACTAGCGGGGGGTCAAGAGACCCAGTACTTC. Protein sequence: CASSPILGLAGGQETQYF.

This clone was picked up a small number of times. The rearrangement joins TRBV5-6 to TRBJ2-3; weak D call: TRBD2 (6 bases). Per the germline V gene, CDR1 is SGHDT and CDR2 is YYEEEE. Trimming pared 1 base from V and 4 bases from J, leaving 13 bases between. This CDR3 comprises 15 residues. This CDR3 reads CASSLIGGGADTQYF. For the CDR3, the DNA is TGTGCCAGCAGCTTGATCGGGGGAGGAGCAGATACGCAGTATTTT.

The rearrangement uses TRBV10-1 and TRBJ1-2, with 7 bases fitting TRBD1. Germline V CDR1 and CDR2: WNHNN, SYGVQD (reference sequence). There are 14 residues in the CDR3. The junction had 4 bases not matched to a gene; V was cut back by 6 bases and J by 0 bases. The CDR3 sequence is CASRRQGTNYGYTF. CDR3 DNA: TGCGCCAGCAGACGACAGGGTACTAACTATGGCTACACCTTC.

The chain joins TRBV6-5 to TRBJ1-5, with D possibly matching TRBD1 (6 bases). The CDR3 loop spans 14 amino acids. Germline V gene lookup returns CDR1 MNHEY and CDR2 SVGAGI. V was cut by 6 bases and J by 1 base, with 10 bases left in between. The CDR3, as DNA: TGTGCCAGCAGGAGGCAGGGGAGCAATCAGCCCCAGCATTTT. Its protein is CASRRQGSNQPQHF.